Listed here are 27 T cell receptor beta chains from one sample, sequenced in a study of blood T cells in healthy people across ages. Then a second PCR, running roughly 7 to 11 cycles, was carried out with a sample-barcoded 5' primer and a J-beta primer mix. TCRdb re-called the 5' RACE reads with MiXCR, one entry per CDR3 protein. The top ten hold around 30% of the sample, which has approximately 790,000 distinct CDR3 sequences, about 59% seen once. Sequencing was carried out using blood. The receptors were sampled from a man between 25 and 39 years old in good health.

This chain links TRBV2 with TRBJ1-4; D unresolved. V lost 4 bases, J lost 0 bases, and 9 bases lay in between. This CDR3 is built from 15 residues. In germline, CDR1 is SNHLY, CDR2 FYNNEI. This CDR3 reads CASSVSAPTNEKLFF. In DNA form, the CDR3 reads TGTGCCAGCAGTGTATCGGCCCCAACTAATGAAAAACTGTTTTTT.

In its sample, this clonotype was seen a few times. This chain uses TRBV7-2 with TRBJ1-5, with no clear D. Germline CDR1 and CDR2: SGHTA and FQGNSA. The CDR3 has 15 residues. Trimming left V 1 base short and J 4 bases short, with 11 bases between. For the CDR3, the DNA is TGTGCCAGCAGCTTAGATGGCGCCTATAATCAGCCCCAGCATTTT. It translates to CASSLDGAYNQPQHF.

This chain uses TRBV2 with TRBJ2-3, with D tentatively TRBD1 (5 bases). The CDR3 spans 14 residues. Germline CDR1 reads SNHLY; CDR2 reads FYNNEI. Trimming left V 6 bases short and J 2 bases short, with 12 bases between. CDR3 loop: CASRLDTDTDTQYF. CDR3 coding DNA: TGTGCCAGCAGGTTGGACACCGACACAGATACGCAGTATTTT.

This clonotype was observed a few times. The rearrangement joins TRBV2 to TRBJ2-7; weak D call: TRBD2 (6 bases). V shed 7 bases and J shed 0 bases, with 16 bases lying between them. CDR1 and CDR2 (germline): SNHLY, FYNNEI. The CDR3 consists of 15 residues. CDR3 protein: CASMVGLGGSYEQYF. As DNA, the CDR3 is TGTGCCAGCATGGTTGGGCTGGGGGGCTCCTACGAGCAGTACTTC.

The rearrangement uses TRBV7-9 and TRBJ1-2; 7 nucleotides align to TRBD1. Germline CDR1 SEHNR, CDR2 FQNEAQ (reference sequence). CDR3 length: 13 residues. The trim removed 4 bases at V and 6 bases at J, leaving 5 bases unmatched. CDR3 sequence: CASSYQTGNGYTF. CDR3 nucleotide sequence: TGTGCCAGCAGCTATCAGACAGGGAATGGCTACACCTTC.

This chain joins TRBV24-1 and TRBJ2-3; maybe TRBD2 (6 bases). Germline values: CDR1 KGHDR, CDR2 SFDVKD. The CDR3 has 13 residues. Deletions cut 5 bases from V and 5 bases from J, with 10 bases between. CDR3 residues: CATSGSEGDTQYF. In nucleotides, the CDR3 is TGTGCCACCAGTGGGTCGGAGGGAGATACGCAGTATTTT.

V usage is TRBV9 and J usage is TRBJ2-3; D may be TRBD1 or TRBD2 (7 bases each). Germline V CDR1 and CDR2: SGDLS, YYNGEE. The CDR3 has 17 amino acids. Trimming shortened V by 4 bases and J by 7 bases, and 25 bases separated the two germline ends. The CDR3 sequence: CASSSGGTQGGINTQYF. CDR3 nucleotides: TGTGCCAGCAGCTCCGGGGGTACTCAGGGGGGGATAAATACGCAGTATTTT. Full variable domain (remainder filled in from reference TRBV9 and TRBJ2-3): DSGVTQTPKHLITATGQRVTLRCSPRSGDLSVYWYQQSLDQGLQFLIQYYNGEERAKGNILERFSAQQFPDLHSELNLSSLELGDSALYFCASSSGGTQGGINTQYFGPGTRLTVL.

The CDR3 nucleotides read TGCAGCGTCAACGGCAGGGGTCGGGACTACAATGAGCAGTTCTTC. It specifies CSVNGRGRDYNEQFF. The chain joins TRBV29-1 to TRBJ2-1; D perhaps matches TRBD1 (6 bases). The CDR3 totals 15 residues. Germline assignment: CDR1 SQVTM and CDR2 ANQGSEA. Between the trimmed V and J ends, which lost 6 bases and 3 bases, there was a span of 18 bases.

CDR3 region: CASSDRTGGNSPLHF. Here the CDR3 DNA reads TGTGCCAGCAGCGACCGGACAGGGGGGAATTCACCCCTCCACTTT. The chain carries TRBV9 and TRBJ1-6; 10 positions match TRBD1. The CDR3 spans 15 residues. Losses at the gene ends were 3 bases for V and 7 bases for J; bases not matched to a gene: 4. Per the germline V gene, CDR1 is SGDLS and CDR2 is YYNGEE.

The CDR3 loop is CASSPLRGGPNNEQFF. The CDR3, as DNA: TGTGCCAGCAGTCCGCTCCGCGGGGGGCCAAACAATGAGCAGTTCTTC. The J gene is TRBJ2-1, the V gene TRBV28; 8 nucleotides line up with TRBD2. The CDR3 sequence is 16 residues long. The germline V gene has CDR1 MDHEN and CDR2 SYDVKM. The V and J ends lost 5 bases and 5 bases, in that order; junction bases with no gene match: 11.

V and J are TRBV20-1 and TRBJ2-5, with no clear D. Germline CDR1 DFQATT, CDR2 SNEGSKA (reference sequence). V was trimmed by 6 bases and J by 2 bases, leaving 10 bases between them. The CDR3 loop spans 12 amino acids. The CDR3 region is CSARHFQETQYF. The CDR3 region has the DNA TGCAGTGCCAGACACTTTCAAGAGACCCAGTACTTC.

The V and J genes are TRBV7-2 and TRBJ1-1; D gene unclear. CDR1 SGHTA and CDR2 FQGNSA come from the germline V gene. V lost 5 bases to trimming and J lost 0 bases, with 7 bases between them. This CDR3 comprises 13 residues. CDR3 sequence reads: CASSTAVNTEAFF. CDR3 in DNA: TGTGCCAGCAGCACTGCAGTGAACACTGAAGCTTTCTTT.

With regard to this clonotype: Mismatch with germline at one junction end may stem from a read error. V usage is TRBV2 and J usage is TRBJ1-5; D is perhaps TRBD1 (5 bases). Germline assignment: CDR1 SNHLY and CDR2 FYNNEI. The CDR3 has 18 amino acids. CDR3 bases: TGTGCCAGTGAGGGGTTCCGGGCCTTCGGCAATAGCAATCAGCCCCTGCATTTT. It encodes CASEGFRAFGNSNQPLHF.

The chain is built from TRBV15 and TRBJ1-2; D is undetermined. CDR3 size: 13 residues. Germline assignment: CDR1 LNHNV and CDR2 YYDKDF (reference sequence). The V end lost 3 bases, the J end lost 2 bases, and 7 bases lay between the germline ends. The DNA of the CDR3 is TGTGCCACCAGCAGGTTAGGAAACTATGGCTACACCTTC. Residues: CATSRLGNYGYTF.

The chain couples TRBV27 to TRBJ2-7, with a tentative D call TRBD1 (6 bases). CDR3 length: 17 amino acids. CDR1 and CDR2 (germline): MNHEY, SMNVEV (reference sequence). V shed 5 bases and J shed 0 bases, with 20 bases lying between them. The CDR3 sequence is CASSPWGLPLSSYEQYF. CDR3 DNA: TGTGCCAGCAGTCCCTGGGGGCTGCCACTGAGCTCCTACGAGCAGTACTTC.

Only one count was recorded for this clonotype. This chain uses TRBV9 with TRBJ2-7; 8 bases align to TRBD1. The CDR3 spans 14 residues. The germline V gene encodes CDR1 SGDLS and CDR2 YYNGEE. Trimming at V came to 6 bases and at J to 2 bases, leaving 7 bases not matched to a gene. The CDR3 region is CASNHGQGTYEQYF. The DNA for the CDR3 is TGTGCCAGCAACCACGGACAGGGCACCTACGAGCAGTACTTC.

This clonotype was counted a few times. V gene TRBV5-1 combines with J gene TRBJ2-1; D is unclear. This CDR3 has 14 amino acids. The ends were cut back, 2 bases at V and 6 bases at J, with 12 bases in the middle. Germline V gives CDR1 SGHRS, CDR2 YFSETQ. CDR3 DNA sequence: TGCGCCAGCAGCTTTGGTTCTAGTACCAATGAGCAGTTCTTC. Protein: CASSFGSSTNEQFF.

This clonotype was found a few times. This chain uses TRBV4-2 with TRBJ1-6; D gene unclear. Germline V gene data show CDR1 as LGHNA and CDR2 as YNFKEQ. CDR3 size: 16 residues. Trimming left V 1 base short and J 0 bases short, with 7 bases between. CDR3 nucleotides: TGTGCCAGCAGCCAAGGGGGAAGCTCCTATAATTCACCCCTCCACTTT. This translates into CASSQGGSSYNSPLHF.

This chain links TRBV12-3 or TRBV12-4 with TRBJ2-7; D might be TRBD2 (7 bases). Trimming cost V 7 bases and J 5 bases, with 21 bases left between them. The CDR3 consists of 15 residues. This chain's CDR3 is CASKSWGGGLDEQYF. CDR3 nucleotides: TGTGCCAGCAAATCCTGGGGAGGGGGGCTCGACGAGCAGTACTTC.

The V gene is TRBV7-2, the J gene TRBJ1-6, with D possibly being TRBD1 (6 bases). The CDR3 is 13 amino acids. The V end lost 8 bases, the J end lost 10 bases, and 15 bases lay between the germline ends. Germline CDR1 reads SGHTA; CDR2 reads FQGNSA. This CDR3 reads CASATNRDSPLHF. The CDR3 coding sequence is TGTGCCAGCGCCACCAACAGGGACTCACCCCTCCACTTT.

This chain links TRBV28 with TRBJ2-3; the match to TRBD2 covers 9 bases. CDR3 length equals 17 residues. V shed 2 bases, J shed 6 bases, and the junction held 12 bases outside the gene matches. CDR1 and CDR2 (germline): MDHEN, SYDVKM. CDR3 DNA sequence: TGTGCCAGCAGTTTAGGATCGGCGGGGGGGCGCGGCGATACGCAGTATTTT. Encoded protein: CASSLGSAGGRGDTQYF.

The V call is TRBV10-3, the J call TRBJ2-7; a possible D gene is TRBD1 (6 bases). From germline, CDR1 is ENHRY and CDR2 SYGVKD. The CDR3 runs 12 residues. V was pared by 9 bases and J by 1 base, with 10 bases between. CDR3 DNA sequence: TGTGCCATGGGGACATCTTCCTACGAGCAGTACTTC. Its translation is CAMGTSSYEQYF.

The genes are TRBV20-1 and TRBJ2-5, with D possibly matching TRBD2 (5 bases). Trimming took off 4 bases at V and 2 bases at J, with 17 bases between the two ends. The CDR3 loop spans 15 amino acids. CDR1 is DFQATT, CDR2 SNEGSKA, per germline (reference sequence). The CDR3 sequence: CSATPVRETQETQYF. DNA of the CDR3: TGCAGTGCTACCCCCGTGAGGGAAACTCAAGAGACCCAGTACTTC.

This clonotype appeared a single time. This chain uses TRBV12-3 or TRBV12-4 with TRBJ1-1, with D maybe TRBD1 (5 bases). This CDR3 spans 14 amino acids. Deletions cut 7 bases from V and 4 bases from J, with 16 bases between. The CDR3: CASTPLQGSTEAFF. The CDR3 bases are TGTGCCAGCACTCCCCTGCAGGGATCCACTGAAGCTTTCTTT.

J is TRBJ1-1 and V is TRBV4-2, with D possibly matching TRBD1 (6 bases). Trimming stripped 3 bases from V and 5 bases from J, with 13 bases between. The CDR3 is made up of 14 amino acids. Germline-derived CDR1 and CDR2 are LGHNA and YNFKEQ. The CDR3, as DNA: TGTGCCAGCAGCCATGGACGGGGGGCGACTGAAGCTTTCTTT. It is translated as CASSHGRGATEAFF.

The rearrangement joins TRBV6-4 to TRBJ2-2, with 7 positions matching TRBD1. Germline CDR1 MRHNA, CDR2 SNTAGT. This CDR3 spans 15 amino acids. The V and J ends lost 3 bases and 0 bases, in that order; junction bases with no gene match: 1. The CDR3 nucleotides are TGTGCCAGCAGTGAGCAGGGGGCGAACACCGGGGAGCTGTTTTTT. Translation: CASSEQGANTGELFF.

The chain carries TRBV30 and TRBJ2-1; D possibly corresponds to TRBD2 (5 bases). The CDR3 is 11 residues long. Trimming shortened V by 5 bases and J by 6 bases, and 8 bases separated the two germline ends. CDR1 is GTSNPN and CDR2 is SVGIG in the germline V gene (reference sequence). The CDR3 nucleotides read TGTGCCTGGGCGGGCAGCAATGAGCAGTTCTTC. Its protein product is CAWAGSNEQFF.